Reported below is one T cell receptor (beta chain). Its specificity is not known. Indicated treatment: about 20 received Ad26.COV2.S at low or high dose, single or two shots; about 5 received placebo; per-sample allocation not given. The investigators took samples on day 63 after the first vaccine or placebo injection. Per germline, CDR1 LNHDA and CDR2 SQIVND (reference sequence). Trimming took off 5 bases at V and 4 bases at J, with 9 bases between the two ends. The CDR3 contains 13 residues. The data were produced by immunoSEQ multiplex PCR, yet TCRdb's version contains in-frame clones alone and is incomplete. The table includes 350,000 to 500,000 clones, around 91% detected once. The source of the sample is a study of Ad26.COV2.S vaccination and SARS-CoV-2 variants. Study details: Donor got 5x10^10 or 1x10^11 viral particles of Ad26.COV2.S. Notes on the study in general: Total responses of T cells may have been underestimated by the analyses of TCR breadth and depth.

The sample was peripheral blood, taken in a trial of Ad26.COV2.S vaccine versus placebo. The chain carries TRBV19 and TRBJ1-5; D not certain. The clonotype originates from a person aged 18-65 years who received the Ad26.COV2.S COVID-19 vaccine or a placebo. As DNA, the CDR3 is TGTGCCAGTAGTGCTACGAGGAATCAGCCCCAGCATTTT. This translates into CASSATRNQPQHF.